These 6 T cell receptor beta chains came from one sample sequenced in a study of T cells after posttransplantation cyclophosphamide. Libraries were prepared by immunoSEQ multiplex PCR; TCRdb keeps only in-frame clonotypes and omits some of them. The sample lists 7,000 or so clones; approximately 84% were seen once. The sample comprised memory CD4+ T cells sorted from blood. Receptor source: a woman aged 50 to 60 in good health and a related stem cell transplant donor.

The chain joins TRBV4-1 to TRBJ2-1; D is perhaps TRBD2 (6 bases). Trimming removed 7 bases from V and 0 bases from J, with 19 bases in between. The CDR3 runs to 17 residues. The germline CDR1 and CDR2 sequences are MGHRA and YSYEKL. The CDR3 DNA reads as TGCGCCAGCATTCCCGGTCATCGGAGGGGCTCCTACAATGAGCAGTTCTTC. Residues: CASIPGHRRGSYNEQFF.

This clone was observed a few times. The J gene is TRBJ1-2, the V gene TRBV6-6; 7 nucleotides align to TRBD1. Germline V lookup: CDR1 MNHNY, CDR2 SVGAGI (reference sequence). The V segment lost 4 bases and the J segment 2 bases; nucleotides outside the gene matches: 1. CDR3 length: 13 amino acids. The CDR3 DNA reads TGTGCCAGCAGTTTGGACAGGAACTATGGCTACACCTTC. As protein: CASSLDRNYGYTF.

This chain uses TRBV5-1 with TRBJ2-3, with 14 bases that match TRBD2. The CDR3 has 15 residues. Unmatched junction bases numbered 3, after V lost 2 bases and J lost 7 bases. CDR1 and CDR2 (germline): SGHRS, YFSETQ. The CDR3 DNA sequence: TGCGCCAGCAGCTTAGGGACTAGCGGGAGCCATACGCAGTATTTT. It encodes CASSLGTSGSHTQYF.

V is TRBV5-1 and J is TRBJ1-4; D not certain. Germline lookup yields CDR1 SGHRS and CDR2 YFSETQ. The V end was cut by 2 bases, the J end by 8 bases, with 13 bases between. The CDR3 loop spans 14 amino acids. The CDR3 bases are TGCGCCAGCAGCTTTGGAACGACGAGGGAAAAACTGTTTTTT. Protein product: CASSFGTTREKLFF.

The DNA for the CDR3 is TGTGCCAGCAGTCCCAGGGAAGGCACAGATACGCAGTATTTT. Amino acids: CASSPREGTDTQYF. The gene calls are TRBV6-1 and TRBJ2-3, with D possibly TRBD1 on 5 matching bases. V was clipped by 5 bases and J by 1 base, with 10 bases between them. Germline assignment: CDR1 MNHNS and CDR2 SASEGT. CDR3 length: 14 residues.

This clone was seen a few times. The genes are TRBV12-5 and TRBJ2-6, with TRBD1 identical over 7 bases. The germline CDR1 and CDR2 sequences are LGHNT and FRNRAP. The CDR3 runs to 15 residues. The V gene end was trimmed by 6 bases and the J gene end by 2 bases; junction bases not matched to a gene: 4. This CDR3 is CASGSGQPGANVLTF. The CDR3 coding sequence is TGTGCTAGTGGCTCGGGACAGCCTGGGGCCAACGTCCTGACTTTC.